This T cell receptor (beta chain) was sequenced in a study of blood T cell repertoires in COVID-19. In the study overall: PBMCs, B-cell-depleted T cells, or T cells were the source of the cDNA or gDNA that made up the material.

In the original processing: Quantification of nucleated cells was approximated via reference gene primer amplification. Produced via immunoSEQ multiplex PCR; TCRdb's table is partial and in-frame only. That table supplies the V and J calls and clone size; D and trimming were determined from the DNA. In the table there are about 59,000 clones, 70% to 75% of which are singletons. The sequencing sample was made of peripheral blood. This clonotype originated in a woman in her 70s with acute or convalescent COVID-19.

Here the CDR3 DNA reads TGCAGCGTTGAAAAGACAGGGTTTAATGAGCAGTTCTTC. Translated: CSVEKTGFNEQFF. This chain joins TRBV29-1 and TRBJ2-1, with 7 bases aligning to TRBD1. The trim removed 2 bases at V and 7 bases at J, leaving 5 bases unmatched. Germline V gene sequence: CDR1 SQVTM, CDR2 ANQGSEA. The CDR3 has 13 amino acids.